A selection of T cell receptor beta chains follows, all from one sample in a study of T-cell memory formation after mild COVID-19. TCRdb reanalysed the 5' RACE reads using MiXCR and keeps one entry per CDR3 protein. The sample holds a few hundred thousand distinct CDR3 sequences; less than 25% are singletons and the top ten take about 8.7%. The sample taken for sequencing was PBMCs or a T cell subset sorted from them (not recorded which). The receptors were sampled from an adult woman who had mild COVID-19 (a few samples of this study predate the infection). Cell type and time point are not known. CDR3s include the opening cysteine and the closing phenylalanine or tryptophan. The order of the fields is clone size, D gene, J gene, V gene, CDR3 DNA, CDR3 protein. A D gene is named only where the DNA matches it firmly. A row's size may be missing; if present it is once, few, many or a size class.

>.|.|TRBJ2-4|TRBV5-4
TGTGCCAGCAGCCCAGGGGCGGGACTAGCCAAAAACATTCAGTACTTC
CASSPGAGLAKNIQYF
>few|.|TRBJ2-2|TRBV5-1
TGCGCCAGCAGCTTGGTCGTGGGCGGGGAGCTGTTTTTT
CASSLVVGGELFF
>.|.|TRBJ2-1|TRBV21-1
TGTGCCAGCAGCCCTTCGACAGGTCCCTACAATGAGCAGTTCTTC
CASSPSTGPYNEQFF
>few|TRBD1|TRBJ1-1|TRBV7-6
TGTGCCAGCAGCCCAGGGACAGGGATCTCCCTGAACACTGAAGCTTTCTTT
CASSPGTGISLNTEAFF
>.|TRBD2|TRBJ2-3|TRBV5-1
TGCGCCAGCAGCTTGGGACTAGCGGGAGGTACCACAGATACGCAGTATTTT
CASSLGLAGGTTDTQYF
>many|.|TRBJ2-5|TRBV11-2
TGTGCCAGCAGCCTACCAGGGACCCAGTACTTC
CASSLPGTQYF
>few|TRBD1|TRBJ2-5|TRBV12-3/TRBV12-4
TGTGCCAGCAGTATGCGACAGGGACGGCAAGAGACCCAGTACTTC
CASSMRQGRQETQYF
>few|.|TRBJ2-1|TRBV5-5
TGTGCCAGCAGCTTGGGGGACCCTTTCAATGAGCAGTTCTTC
CASSLGDPFNEQFF
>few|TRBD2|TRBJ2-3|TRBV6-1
TGTGCCAGCAACCTAGCGGAAAACACAGATACGCAGTATTTT
CASNLAENTDTQYF
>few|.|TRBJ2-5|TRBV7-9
TGTGCCAGCACCGAGGGGGAGACCCAGTACTTC
CASTEGETQYF
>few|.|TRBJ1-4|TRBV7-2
TGTGCCAGCAGCTCCAACATGGGAGAAAAACTGTTTTTT
CASSSNMGEKLFF
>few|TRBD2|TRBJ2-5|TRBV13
TGTGCCAGCAACTTAGCGGGCCAAGAGACCCAGTACTTC
CASNLAGQETQYF
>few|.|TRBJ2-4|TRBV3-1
TGTGCCAGCAGCCGGGGACTAGCCAAAAACATTCAGTACTTC
CASSRGLAKNIQYF
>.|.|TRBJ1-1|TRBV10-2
TGCGCCAGCAGAAGGTACACTGAAGCTTTCTTT
CASRRYTEAFF
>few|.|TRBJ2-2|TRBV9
TGTGCCAGCAGCACTCGACAGGCGAACACCGGGGAGCTGTTTTTT
CASSTRQANTGELFF
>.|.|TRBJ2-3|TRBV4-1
TGCGCCAGCAGCCAAGGGCAGGGGGGGGATACGCAGTATTTT
CASSQGQGGDTQYF
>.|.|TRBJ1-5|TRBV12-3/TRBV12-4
TGTGCCAGCAGTTTCGGATGGGCAGCAGTTCAGCCCCAGCATTTT
CASSFGWAAVQPQHF
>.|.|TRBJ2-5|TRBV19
TGTGCCAGTAGGGGATCGGGAGCCCTGACCCAGTACTTC
CASRGSGALTQYF
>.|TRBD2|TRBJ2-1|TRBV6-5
TGTGCCAGCAGTTACTCGAGTCCCCGAACTAGCGGGTTCTCCTACAATGAGCAGTTCTTC
CASSYSSPRTSGFSYNEQFF
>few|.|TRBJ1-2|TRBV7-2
TGTGCCAGCAGCTCCGGGGGCGGCAGCTCAAACTATGGCTACACCTTC
CASSSGGGSSNYGYTF
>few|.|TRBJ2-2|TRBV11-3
TGTGCCAGCAGCACCCCCGGGTCCGTAAACACCGGGGAGCTGTTTTTT
CASSTPGSVNTGELFF
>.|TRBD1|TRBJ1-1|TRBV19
TGTGCCAGCCGGAAGGATAACAGGGGGGTATTTGCTTTCTTT
CASRKDNRGVFAFF
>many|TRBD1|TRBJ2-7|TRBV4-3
TGCGCCAGCAGCCCACAGGGGACCCAGGTTATCTACGAGCAGTACTTC
CASSPQGTQVIYEQYF
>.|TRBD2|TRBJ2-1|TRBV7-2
TGTGCCAGCAGCTTAGGTAGCGGGAAGTACGATGAGCAGTTCTTC
CASSLGSGKYDEQFF
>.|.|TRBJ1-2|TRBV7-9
TGTGCCAGCAGCCCGGACCCGGGTTATGGCTACACCTTC
CASSPDPGYGYTF
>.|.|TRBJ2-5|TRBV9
TGTGCCAGCAGCGTAGGGGATACATGGGAAGAGACCCAGTACTTC
CASSVGDTWEETQYF
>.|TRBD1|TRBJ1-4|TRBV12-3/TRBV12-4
TGTGCCAGCCAGGGACAGGGGAGGAAAGAAAAACTGTTTTTT
CASQGQGRKEKLFF
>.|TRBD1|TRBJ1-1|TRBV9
TGTGCCAGCAGCGTAGTTTCGACAGGGGGCTCCGGGGGCACTGAAGCTTTCTTT
CASSVVSTGGSGGTEAFF
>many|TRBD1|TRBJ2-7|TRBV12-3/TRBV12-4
TGTGCCAGCAGTTTACTACCGGGACAGGGCTACGAGCAGTACTTC
CASSLLPGQGYEQYF
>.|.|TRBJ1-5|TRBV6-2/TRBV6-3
TGTGCCAGCAGTTACCCGCCCAGGGTGGAATATCAGCCCCAGCATTTT
CASSYPPRVEYQPQHF
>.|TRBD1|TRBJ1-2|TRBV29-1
TGCAGCGTTGAGGAGGGGGCGCGGTATGGCTACACCTTC
CSVEEGARYGYTF
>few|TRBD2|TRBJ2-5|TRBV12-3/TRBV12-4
TGTGCCAGCAGCTGGAGCGGGAGACCCCAGTACTTC
CASSWSGRPQYF
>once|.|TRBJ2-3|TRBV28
TGTGCCAGCAGTTGGAGGGAACTCACAGATACGCAGTATTTT
CASSWRELTDTQYF
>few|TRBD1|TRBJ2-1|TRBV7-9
TGTGCCAGCAGCCTACAGGACAGGGGTGTCCTCAATGAGCAGTTCTTC
CASSLQDRGVLNEQFF
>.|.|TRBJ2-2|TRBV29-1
TGCAGCGTTGAAGACCGCGGGACAGCAAACACCGGGGAGCTGTTTTTT
CSVEDRGTANTGELFF
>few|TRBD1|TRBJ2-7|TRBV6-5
TGTGCCAGCGGTACAAGGGGGCCTAGAGAGCAGTACTTC
CASGTRGPREQYF
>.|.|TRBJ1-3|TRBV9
TGTGCCAGCAGCGTAGATGGGAACACCATATATTTT
CASSVDGNTIYF
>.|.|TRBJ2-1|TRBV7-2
TGTGCCAGCAGCTTAGATCCTTCGTACAATGAGCAGTTCTTC
CASSLDPSYNEQFF
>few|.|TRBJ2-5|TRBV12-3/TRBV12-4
TGTGCCAGCAGTTTAAGGACTACTATTCAAGAGACCCAGTACTTC
CASSLRTTIQETQYF
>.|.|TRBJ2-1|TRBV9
TGTGCCAGCAGCGTAAAGGGGGGCCCTCTTAATGAGCAGTTCTTC
CASSVKGGPLNEQFF
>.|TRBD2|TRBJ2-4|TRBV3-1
TGTGCCAGCAGCCCAGGGAGCGGGGGCCACAAAAACATTCAGTACTTC
CASSPGSGGHKNIQYF
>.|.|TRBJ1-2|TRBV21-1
TGTGCCAGCAGCAAAGTCCCCTGGTGCTATGGCTACACCTTC
CASSKVPWCYGYTF
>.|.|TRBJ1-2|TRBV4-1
TGCGCCAGCAGCCAAGAGGGCCTTAACTATGGCTACACCTTC
CASSQEGLNYGYTF
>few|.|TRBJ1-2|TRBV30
TGTGCCTGGAGTCCCCTCGCAGGGAAAAACTATGGCTACACCTTC
CAWSPLAGKNYGYTF
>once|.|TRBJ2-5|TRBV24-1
TGTGCCACCAGTGGAGGAGTCGAGACCCAGTACTTC
CATSGGVETQYF
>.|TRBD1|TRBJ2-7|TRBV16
TGTGCCAGCAGCCAAAGGACAGGGTCCGACGAGCAGTACTTC
CASSQRTGSDEQYF
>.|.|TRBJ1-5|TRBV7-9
TGTGCCAGCAGCTTAGGAGAGGTCGTCGAACCCCAGCATTTT
CASSLGEVVEPQHF